These T cell receptor beta chains were read from a single sample in a study of CD8+ T cells in alopecia areata. Only in-frame clones appear in the TCRdb table, and some are missing; sequencing was by immunoSEQ multiplex PCR. The sample has 95,000 to 150,000 clones; under 65% are singletons. The material was CD4+ T cells sorted from blood, obtained at week 4, from a patient treated with tofacitinib. The receptors shown here come from a human donor with alopecia areata. Both conserved end residues are part of each CDR3. D genes are given only for firm matches. Expanded clones get a size class; other rows say once, few or many, or leave the size out.

TGTGCCAGCAGTTCGGGTTTAACCAGGGGAAGCGACGAGCAGTACTTC | CASSSGLTRGSDEQYF | TRBJ2-7 | TRBV6-6 | few | . | 16
TGTGCCAGCAGTGGACCCCGCGAAGCTTTCTTT | CASSGPREAFF | TRBJ1-1 | TRBV28 | . | . | 11
TGTGCCAGTAGCGAGAGGGAGACCCAGTACTTC | CASSERETQYF | TRBJ2-5 | TRBV10-3 | few | . | 11
TGTGCCAGCAGTTCTCGAAAGACAGGGGGCCAAGAGACCCAGTACTTC | CASSSRKTGGQETQYF | TRBJ2-5 | TRBV27 | . | TRBD1 | 16
TGTGCCACCAGCAGAGATGTCGCGGGAGAAACAGATACGCAGTATTTT | CATSRDVAGETDTQYF | TRBJ2-3 | TRBV15 | few | TRBD2 | 16
TGCGCCAGCAGCTTGGGAGGGACAAATACGCAGTATTTT | CASSLGGTNTQYF | TRBJ2-3 | TRBV5-1 | . | . | 13
TGCAGCGGGGGGGCAGAGACCCAGTACTTC | CSGGAETQYF | TRBJ2-5 | TRBV29-1 | few | . | 10
TGCGCCAGCAGCCAAGATGGGACAGGGGGCACTGAAGCTTTCTTT | CASSQDGTGGTEAFF | TRBJ1-1 | TRBV4-3 | . | TRBD1 | 15
TGTGCCAGCACCGGAGAGACCCAGTACTTC | CASTGETQYF | TRBJ2-5 | TRBV7-3 | . | . | 10
TGTGCCAGCAGTGGGACTGCGGCATACAATGAGCAGTTCTTC | CASSGTAAYNEQFF | TRBJ2-1 | TRBV2 | . | . | 14
TGCGCCAGCAGCCCGGGACTAGAAGGCACCGGGGAGCTGTTTTTT | CASSPGLEGTGELFF | TRBJ2-2 | TRBV5-1 | . | TRBD2 | 15
TGTGCCAGCAGCTTATGGGTGGGGAATGTGCAGTTCTTC | CASSLWVGNVQFF | TRBJ2-1 | TRBV7-9 | . | . | 13
TGCAGCGTTTCTAGCGGGACTAGTAACAATGAGCAGTTCTTC | CSVSSGTSNNEQFF | TRBJ2-1 | TRBV29-1 | . | TRBD2 | 14
TGTGCCAGCAGCCGGGACAGCATCTATGGCTACACCTTC | CASSRDSIYGYTF | TRBJ1-2 | TRBV7-9 | . | TRBD1 | 13
TGTGCCAGCAGCGAGGGAGGGGATGCAGATACGCAGTATTTT | CASSEGGDADTQYF | TRBJ2-3 | TRBV7-3 | . | TRBD2 | 14
TGTGCCAGCAGTTACTCGTCTGGAGCTAACTATGGCTACACCTTC | CASSYSSGANYGYTF | TRBJ1-2 | TRBV6-5 | . | . | 15
TGCGCCAGCAGCCCAAAGGTCATCAACACTGAAGCTTTCTTT | CASSPKVINTEAFF | TRBJ1-1 | TRBV5-1 | few | . | 14
TGCAGCGTTGAAGAGACGGGTAACTATGGCTACACCTTC | CSVEETGNYGYTF | TRBJ1-2 | TRBV29-1 | few | . | 13
TGCAGCGCCGGGACAGGGGACGGAAACACCATATATTTT | CSAGTGDGNTIYF | TRBJ1-3 | TRBV29-1 | . | TRBD1 | 13
TGTGCCAGCAGTTTATCACTAGCGGGAGTTGAGCAGTTCTTC | CASSLSLAGVEQFF | TRBJ2-1 | TRBV27 | . | TRBD2 | 14
TGTGCCTGGAACACAGGAGGGGCGGGGTCCTACGAGCAGTACTTC | CAWNTGGAGSYEQYF | TRBJ2-7 | TRBV30 | . | . | 15
TGTGCCAGCAGTTTACTCGAGGGACAGGGAGATACGCAGTATTTT | CASSLLEGQGDTQYF | TRBJ2-3 | TRBV28 | few | TRBD1 | 15
TGCGCCAGCAGTACGACTAGCGGCAGCTCCTACGAGCAGTACTTC | CASSTTSGSSYEQYF | TRBJ2-7 | TRBV4-3 | few | TRBD2 | 15
TGCGCCAGCAGCGTAGGGGAGAGCTCCTACAATGAGCAGTTCTTC | CASSVGESSYNEQFF | TRBJ2-1 | TRBV5-1 | few | . | 15
TGTGCCAGCAGTTCAGGGGGTGGCATGAACACTGAAGCTTTCTTT | CASSSGGGMNTEAFF | TRBJ1-1 | TRBV28 | few | TRBD1 | 15
TGCGCCAGCACCCCTCTGGGACGGAACACTGAAGCTTTCTTT | CASTPLGRNTEAFF | TRBJ1-1 | TRBV5-1 | . | . | 14
TGCGCCAGCAGCAGTCAGGGGTCTCAAAACATTCAGTACTTC | CASSSQGSQNIQYF | TRBJ2-4 | TRBV5-1 | . | . | 14
TGTGCCAGCAGCTTGTGGCCGCATAAGGGGGATACGCAGTATTTT | CASSLWPHKGDTQYF | TRBJ2-3 | TRBV5-4 | . | . | 15
TGTGCCAGCAGTTACAATAGCAATCAGCCCCAGCATTTT | CASSYNSNQPQHF | TRBJ1-5 | TRBV6-5 | . | . | 13
TGTGCCAGCAGTTCCACCGGGTCCGGGGACACTGAAGCTTTCTTT | CASSSTGSGDTEAFF | TRBJ1-1 | TRBV6-5 | . | . | 15
TGTGCCAGCTCGCCGGGGACCCTCAGCTCCTACGAGCAGTACTTC | CASSPGTLSSYEQYF | TRBJ2-7 | TRBV18 | few | . | 15
TGTGCCTGGAGTGGACTAGTGTCCTACAATGAGCAGTTCTTC | CAWSGLVSYNEQFF | TRBJ2-1 | TRBV30 | . | . | 14
TGTGCCAGCAGCCACCCCGGTGCAGATACGCAGTATTTT | CASSHPGADTQYF | TRBJ2-3 | TRBV14 | . | . | 13
TGTGCCAGCAGTTCTCTGGGGACAGGGTACCGCGAGCAGTACTTC | CASSSLGTGYREQYF | TRBJ2-7 | TRBV27 | . | TRBD1 | 15
TGCGCCAGCAGCTTGGCTGCTAGCGGGAGTAGGTACAATGAGCAGTTCTTC | CASSLAASGSRYNEQFF | TRBJ2-1 | TRBV5-1 | . | TRBD2 | 17
TGTGCCAGCAGCGAGATGGGGGGGGTCTCCTACGAGCAGTACTTC | CASSEMGGVSYEQYF | TRBJ2-7 | TRBV6-1 | . | TRBD2 | 15
TGTGCCAGCAGAGAGGGAGTCTCTGGGGCCAACGTCCTGACTTTC | CASREGVSGANVLTF | TRBJ2-6 | TRBV27 | . | . | 15
TGTGCCAGCACGTTAGTTGGCGGGGAGACCCAGTACTTC | CASTLVGGETQYF | TRBJ2-5 | TRBV2 | . | . | 13
TGTGCCAGCAGTTCGGGACAGGGAGACTATGGCTACACCTTC | CASSSGQGDYGYTF | TRBJ1-2 | TRBV6-5 | . | TRBD1 | 14
TGCGCCAGCAGCTTGGCCAGGCAGTACTATGGCTACACCTTC | CASSLARQYYGYTF | TRBJ1-2 | TRBV5-1 | . | . | 14
TGTGCCAGCAGTGGGGGACCCACCGCGACTCAAGAGACCCAGTACTTC | CASSGGPTATQETQYF | TRBJ2-5 | TRBV25-1 | . | . | 16
TGTGCCAGCAGTTTAGGGGTAGAGGAAAAACTGTTTTTT | CASSLGVEEKLFF | TRBJ1-4 | TRBV28 | few | . | 13